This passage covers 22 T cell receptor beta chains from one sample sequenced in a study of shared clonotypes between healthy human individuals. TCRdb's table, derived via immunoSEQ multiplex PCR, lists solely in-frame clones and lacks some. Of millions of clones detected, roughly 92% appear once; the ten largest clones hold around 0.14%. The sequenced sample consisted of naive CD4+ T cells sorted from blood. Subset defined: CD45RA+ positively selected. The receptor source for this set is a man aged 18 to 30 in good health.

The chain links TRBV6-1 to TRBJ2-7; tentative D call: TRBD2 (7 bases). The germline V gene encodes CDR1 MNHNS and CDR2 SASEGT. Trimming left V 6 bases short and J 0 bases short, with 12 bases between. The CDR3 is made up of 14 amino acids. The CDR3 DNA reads TGTGCCAGCAGCTCGGCGGGGGCCTCCTACGAGCAGTACTTC. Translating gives CASSSAGASYEQYF.

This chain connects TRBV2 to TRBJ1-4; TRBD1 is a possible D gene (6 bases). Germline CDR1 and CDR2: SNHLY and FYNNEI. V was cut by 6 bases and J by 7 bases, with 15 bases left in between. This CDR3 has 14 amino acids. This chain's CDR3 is CASRVRQVVEKLFF. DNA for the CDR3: TGTGCCAGCAGGGTTAGACAGGTGGTTGAAAAACTGTTTTTT.

CDR3 in amino acids: CASSHQRGNTGELFF. The CDR3 region has the DNA TGCGCCAGCAGCCATCAGCGGGGGAACACCGGGGAGCTGTTTTTT. The chain is built from TRBV5-1 and TRBJ2-2, with 7 nucleotides matching TRBD2. V trimming: 4 bases; J trimming: 1 base; junction bases outside the gene matches: 4. From germline, CDR1 is SGHRS and CDR2 YFSETQ. The CDR3 consists of 15 residues.

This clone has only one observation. The CDR3 region has the DNA TGTGCCTGGAGCGAAGATGCAGGGGGGTCCTATAATTCACCCCTCCACTTT. Translating it yields CAWSEDAGGSYNSPLHF. The V and J genes are TRBV30 and TRBJ1-6; 7 bases fit TRBD1. This CDR3 has 17 residues. The germline V gene encodes CDR1 GTSNPN and CDR2 SVGIG (reference sequence). V shed 3 bases and J 1 base; nucleotides not matched to a gene: 9.

The CDR3 spells CASSLDQSDTQYF. The CDR3 region has the DNA TGCGCCAGCAGCCTCGACCAAAGTGACACGCAGTATTTT. The rearrangement uses TRBV5-1 and TRBJ2-3; no definite D call. Germline CDR1 SGHRS, CDR2 YFSETQ. The CDR3 is 13 amino acids. Trimming shortened V by 4 bases and J by 9 bases, and 15 bases separated the two germline ends.

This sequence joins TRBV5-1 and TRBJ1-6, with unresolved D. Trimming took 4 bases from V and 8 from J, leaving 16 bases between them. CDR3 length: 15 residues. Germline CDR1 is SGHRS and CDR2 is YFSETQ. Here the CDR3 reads CASSRKDPRDSPLHF. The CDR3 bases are TGCGCCAGCAGCCGAAAGGACCCTAGGGATTCACCCCTCCACTTT.

The CDR3 spells CASSPSTGNFYGYTF. DNA of the CDR3: TGTGCCAGCAGCCCGTCAACCGGGAACTTCTATGGCTACACCTTC. The chain links TRBV5-4 to TRBJ1-2; D gene ambiguous. From germline, CDR1 is SGHNT and CDR2 YYREEE (reference sequence). Trimming took off 4 bases at V and 4 bases at J, with 17 bases between the two ends. CDR3 length: 15 residues.

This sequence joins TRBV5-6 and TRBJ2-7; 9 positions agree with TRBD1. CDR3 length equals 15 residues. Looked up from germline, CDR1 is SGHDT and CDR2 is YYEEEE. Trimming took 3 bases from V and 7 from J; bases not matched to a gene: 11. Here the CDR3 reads CASSSGQGAPKEQYF. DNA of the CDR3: TGTGCCAGCAGCTCGGGACAGGGTGCTCCTAAAGAGCAGTACTTC.

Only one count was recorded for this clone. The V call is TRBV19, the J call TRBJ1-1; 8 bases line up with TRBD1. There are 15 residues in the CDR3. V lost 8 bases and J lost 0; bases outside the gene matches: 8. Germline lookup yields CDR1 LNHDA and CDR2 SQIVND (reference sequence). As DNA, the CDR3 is TGTGCCAGTTTCCCAGGGACAGGTTTGAACACTGAAGCTTTCTTT. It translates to CASFPGTGLNTEAFF.

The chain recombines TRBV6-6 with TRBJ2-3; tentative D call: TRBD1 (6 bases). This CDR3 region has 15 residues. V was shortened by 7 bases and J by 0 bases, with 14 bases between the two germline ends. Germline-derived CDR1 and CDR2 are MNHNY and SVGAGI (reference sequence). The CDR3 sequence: CASTWEGGSTDTQYF. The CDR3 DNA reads TGTGCCAGCACCTGGGAAGGGGGTAGCACAGATACGCAGTATTTT.

DNA for the CDR3: TGTGCCAGCAGCTTTGGCGGGCGGATAGGAAACACCCGGGATGAGCAGTTCTTC. It is translated as CASSFGGRIGNTRDEQFF. The genes are TRBV7-9 and TRBJ2-1; D perhaps matches TRBD2 (5 bases). Per germline, CDR1 SEHNR and CDR2 FQNEAQ (reference sequence). Trimming left V 3 bases short and J 8 bases short, with 26 bases between. This CDR3 is built from 18 residues.

In nucleotides, the CDR3 is TGTGCCTGGAGTATGACAGGGAGGTTAAATCAGCCCCAGCATTTT. It is translated as CAWSMTGRLNQPQHF. V usage is TRBV30 and J usage is TRBJ1-5, with TRBD1 matching over 7 bases. CDR3 length: 15 amino acids. Germline CDR1 reads GTSNPN; CDR2 reads SVGIG (reference sequence). The V segment lost 2 bases and the J segment 4 bases; nucleotides outside the gene matches: 8.

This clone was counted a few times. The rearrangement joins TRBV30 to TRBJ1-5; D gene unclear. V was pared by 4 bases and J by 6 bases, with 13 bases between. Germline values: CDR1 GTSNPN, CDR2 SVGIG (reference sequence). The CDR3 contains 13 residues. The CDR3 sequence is CAWTPGPSQPQHF. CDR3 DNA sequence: TGTGCCTGGACGCCCGGGCCTAGTCAGCCCCAGCATTTT.

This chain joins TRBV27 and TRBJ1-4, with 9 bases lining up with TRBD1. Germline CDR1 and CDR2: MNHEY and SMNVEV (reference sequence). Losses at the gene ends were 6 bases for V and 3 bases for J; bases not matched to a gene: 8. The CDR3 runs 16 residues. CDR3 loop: CASSITGGYPNEKLFF. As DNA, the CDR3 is TGTGCCAGCAGCATAACAGGGGGCTACCCTAATGAAAAACTGTTTTTT.

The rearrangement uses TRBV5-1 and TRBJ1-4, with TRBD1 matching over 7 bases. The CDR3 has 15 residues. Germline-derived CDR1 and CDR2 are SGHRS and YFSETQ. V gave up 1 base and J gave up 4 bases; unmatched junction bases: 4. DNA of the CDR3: TGCGCCAGCAGCTTGCTCCGGGACAGTAATGAAAAACTGTTTTTT. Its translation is CASSLLRDSNEKLFF.

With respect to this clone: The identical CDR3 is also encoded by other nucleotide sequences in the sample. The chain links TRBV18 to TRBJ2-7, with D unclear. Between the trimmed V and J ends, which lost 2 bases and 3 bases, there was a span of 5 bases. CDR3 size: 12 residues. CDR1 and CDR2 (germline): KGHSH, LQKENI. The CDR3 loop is CASSPYGYEQYF. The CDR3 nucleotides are TGTGCCAGCTCACCATACGGCTACGAGCAGTACTTC.

Written as DNA, the CDR3 is TGTGCCAGCTCACCACCCGGTAGCGGGGCATACAATGAGCAGTTCTTC. This encodes CASSPPGSGAYNEQFF. This chain links TRBV18 with TRBJ2-1; TRBD2 matches 8 bases. This CDR3 has 16 residues. Germline CDR1 reads KGHSH; CDR2 reads LQKENI. Losses at the gene ends were 0 bases for V and 4 bases for J; bases not matched to a gene: 5.

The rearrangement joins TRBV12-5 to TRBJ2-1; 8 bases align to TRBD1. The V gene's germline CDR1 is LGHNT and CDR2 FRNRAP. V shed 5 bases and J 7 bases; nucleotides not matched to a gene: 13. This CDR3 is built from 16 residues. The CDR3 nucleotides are TGTGCTAGTGGTCTAAACAGGGGGTTGGGAATAAATGAGCAGTTCTTC. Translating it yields CASGLNRGLGINEQFF.

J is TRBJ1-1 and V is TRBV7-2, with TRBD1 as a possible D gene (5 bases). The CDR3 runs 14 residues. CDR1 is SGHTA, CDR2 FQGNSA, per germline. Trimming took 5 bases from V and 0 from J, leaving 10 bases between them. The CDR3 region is CASSLGHLNTEAFF. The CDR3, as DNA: TGTGCCAGCAGCCTAGGACACTTGAACACTGAAGCTTTCTTT.

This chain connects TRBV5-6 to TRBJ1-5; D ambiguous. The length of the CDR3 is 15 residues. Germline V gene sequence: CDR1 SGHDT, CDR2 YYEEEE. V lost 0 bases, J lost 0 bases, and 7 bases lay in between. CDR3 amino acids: CASSLALASNQPQHF. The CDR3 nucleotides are TGTGCCAGCAGCTTGGCTCTGGCTAGCAATCAGCCCCAGCATTTT.

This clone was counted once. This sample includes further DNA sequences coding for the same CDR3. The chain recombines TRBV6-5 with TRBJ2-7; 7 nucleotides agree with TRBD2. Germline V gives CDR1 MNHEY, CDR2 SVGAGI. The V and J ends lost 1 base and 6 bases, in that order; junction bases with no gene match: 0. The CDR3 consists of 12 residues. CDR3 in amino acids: CASSYWGGEQYF. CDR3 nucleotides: TGTGCCAGCAGTTACTGGGGGGGCGAGCAGTACTTC.

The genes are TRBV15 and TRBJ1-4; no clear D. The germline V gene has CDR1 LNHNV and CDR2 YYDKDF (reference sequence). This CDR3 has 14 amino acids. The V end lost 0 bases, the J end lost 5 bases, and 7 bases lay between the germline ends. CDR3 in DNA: TGTGCCACCAGCAGAGATAAGAAGAATGAAAAACTGTTTTTT. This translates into CATSRDKKNEKLFF.